Sequencing of this T cell receptor (beta chain) was carried out in a study of T cells in Graves' hyperthyroidism and ophthalmopathy. Clinical symptoms, serum thyroxine and TRAb, thyroid ultrasound and orbital computed tomography were used for the diagnoses. This sample holds PBMCs from around 9.9 ml fresh peripheral blood. Germline trimming cut 5 bases from V and 4 bases from J; bases unmatched to any gene: 11. Germline V gene data show CDR1 as MDHEN and CDR2 as SYDVKM. The CDR3 sequence is 17 residues long. General study points: Blood shared most expanded thyroid clonotypes above 0.001.

TCR beta CDR3 sequences were amplified from RNA transcripts. Using the HTBI primer set, a first-round RT-PCR was run on the TCR CDR3. TCRdb ran MiXCR on the multiplex PCR reads and lists one entry per CDR3 protein. This sample has approximately 640,000 distinct CDR3 sequences, with roughly a sixth found just once. As to this clonotype: The antigen is unknown.

V and J are TRBV28 and TRBJ2-3; 11 positions match TRBD2. This clonotype was obtained from a man in his fifties or sixties with Graves' hyperthyroidism. Sequencing was performed on blood. The CDR3 region is CASSLMGLAEIPDTQYF. For the CDR3, the DNA is TGTGCCAGCAGTCTTATGGGACTAGCGGAGATACCAGATACGCAGTATTTT.